Shown below are 15 T cell receptor beta chains from a single sample sequenced in a study of cytomegalovirus exposure and HLA in healthy donors. Amplification used 60 Vbeta primers and 13 Jbeta primers. Assay used: immunoSEQ multiplex PCR; TCRdb lists only in-frame clones, some missing. Among roughly 140,000 clones, 55% to 70% were seen once, and the ten largest hold about 3%. Sequenced: PBMCs. The receptor source for this set is a woman younger than 45 in good health and CMV-seropositive.

The table lists this clone with a few counts. This chain uses TRBV6-1 with TRBJ1-1; D perhaps matches TRBD1 (5 bases). The length of the CDR3 is 13 residues. From germline, CDR1 is MNHNS and CDR2 SASEGT. Trimming pared 7 bases from V and 6 bases from J, leaving 15 bases between. The CDR3 bases are TGTGCCAGCACCTGGGGCTGGGAATCTGAAGCTTTCTTT. Translating gives CASTWGWESEAFF.

V usage is TRBV7-3 and J usage is TRBJ2-3; 8 nucleotides align to TRBD2. The CDR3 extends over 16 amino acids. V was pared by 6 bases and J by 8 bases, with 16 bases of the junction left unmatched. Looked up from germline, CDR1 is SGHTA and CDR2 is FQGTGA. The CDR3, as DNA: TGTGCCAGCAGTTCAACCTCGGGACTAGGAGTTGGTACGCAGTATTTT. It is translated as CASSSTSGLGVGTQYF.

This clone has only one observation. The chain combines TRBV18 with TRBJ2-3; 11 positions agree with TRBD2. The CDR3 has 16 residues. J lost 2 bases, V lost 4 bases, and 5 bases had no gene match. Germline assignment: CDR1 KGHSH and CDR2 LQKENI. The CDR3 DNA is TGTGCCAGCTCACTACTAGCGGGAGTCCCCACAGATACGCAGTATTTT. This gives the protein CASSLLAGVPTDTQYF.

This clone was counted between two and nine times. The chain recombines TRBV5-4 with TRBJ2-7; weak D call: TRBD1 (6 bases). The CDR3 runs to 14 residues. Trimming stripped 3 bases from V and 3 bases from J, with 13 bases between. In germline, CDR1 is SGHNT, CDR2 YYREEE (reference sequence). CDR3 in DNA: TGTGCCAGCAGCTCCTCCTCGACAGGCTACGAGCAGTACTTC. This codes for CASSSSSTGYEQYF.

The chain is built from TRBV5-8 and TRBJ2-7; the D gene is possibly TRBD1 (6 bases). Germline loops: CDR1 SGHTS, CDR2 YDEGEE. V was cut by 0 bases and J by 2 bases, with 9 bases left in between. This CDR3 has 14 amino acids. In DNA form, the CDR3 reads TGTGCCAGCAGCTTGGTACAGGGTGCCTACGAGCAGTACTTC. Amino acid sequence: CASSLVQGAYEQYF.

V is TRBV6-5 and J is TRBJ2-7; 7 bases are a match to TRBD1. This CDR3 spans 15 amino acids. The germline V gene encodes CDR1 MNHEY and CDR2 SVGAGI. After removal of 2 bases from V and 2 bases from J, the junction contained 6 bases not matched to a gene. Here the CDR3 reads CASSYQTGTAYEQYF. CDR3 bases: TGTGCCAGCAGTTACCAAACCGGGACAGCCTACGAGCAGTACTTC.

The J gene is TRBJ2-7, the V gene TRBV7-2; possibly TRBD1 for D (5 bases). V gave up 3 bases and J gave up 2 bases, with 11 bases separating them. The CDR3 loop spans 14 amino acids. Germline CDR1 SGHTA, CDR2 FQGNSA. The CDR3 is CASSLMRQTYEQYF. CDR3 nucleotides: TGTGCCAGCAGCTTGATGAGACAGACCTACGAGCAGTACTTC.

This chain uses TRBV6-5 with TRBJ2-1; 7 nucleotides line up with TRBD1. V trimming: 0 bases; J trimming: 1 base; junction bases outside the gene matches: 3. The CDR3 consists of 16 residues. The germline V gene has CDR1 MNHEY and CDR2 SVGAGI. The CDR3 nucleotides read TGTGCCAGCAGTTACTCGACGGGACAGTCCTACAATGAGCAGTTCTTC. This gives the protein CASSYSTGQSYNEQFF.

The CDR3 sequence is CSVVAPGENYGYTF. The CDR3 DNA sequence: TGCAGCGTGGTGGCTCCGGGGGAGAACTATGGCTACACCTTC. The rearrangement joins TRBV29-1 to TRBJ1-2; a possible D gene is TRBD1 (5 bases). V dropped 6 bases and J dropped 2 bases, with 16 bases sitting between them. This CDR3 comprises 14 residues. Germline V gene lookup returns CDR1 SQVTM and CDR2 ANQGSEA. Drawing the rest from reference TRBV29-1 and TRBJ1-2, the complete variable domain is SAVISQKPSRDICQRGTSLTIQCQVDSQVTMMFWYRQQPGQSLTLIATANQGSEATYESGFVIDKFPISRPNLTFSTLTVSNMSPEDSSIYLCSVVAPGENYGYTFGSGTRLTVV.

The chain carries TRBV7-9 and TRBJ1-5; 8 bases match TRBD1. Germline-derived CDR1 and CDR2 are SEHNR and FQNEAQ (reference sequence). With 2 bases clipped from V and 7 bases from J, the junction kept 7 bases outside the gene matches. This CDR3 comprises 15 residues. CDR3 region: CASSLSGRGPQPQHF. The CDR3 DNA reads TGTGCCAGCAGCTTAAGTGGCAGGGGGCCCCAGCCCCAGCATTTT.

This rearrangement joins TRBV7-9 to TRBJ1-2; D uncertain. V was pared by 3 bases and J by 6 bases, with 8 bases between. From germline, CDR1 is SEHNR and CDR2 FQNEAQ (reference sequence). The CDR3 is 12 residues long. The CDR3 region is CASSFGSDGYTF. The CDR3 DNA reads TGTGCCAGCAGCTTCGGGAGTGATGGCTACACCTTC.

This clone was counted only a few times. The CDR3 DNA sequence: TGTGCCAGCAGCCGCAGGATAGACACTGAAGCTTTCTTT. The encoded protein is CASSRRIDTEAFF. This chain joins TRBV7-2 and TRBJ1-1; D remains ambiguous. This CDR3 contains 13 residues. V was trimmed by 5 bases and J by 3 bases, leaving 10 bases between them. Germline V gene lookup returns CDR1 SGHTA and CDR2 FQGNSA.

A few counts support this clone. The J gene is TRBJ2-2, the V gene TRBV9, with unresolved D. CDR1 and CDR2 from the germline V gene are SGDLS and YYNGEE. Trimming shortened V by 1 base and J by 1 base, and 8 bases separated the two germline ends. The CDR3 spans 15 residues. CDR3 in DNA: TGTGCCAGCAGCGTACGAGGTCGGAACACCGGGGAGCTGTTTTTT. It codes for CASSVRGRNTGELFF. Full variable domain (missing parts from reference TRBV9 and TRBJ2-2): DSGVTQTPKHLITATGQRVTLRCSPRSGDLSVYWYQQSLDQGLQFLIQYYNGEERAKGNILERFSAQQFPDLHSELNLSSLELGDSALYFCASSVRGRNTGELFFGEGSRLTVL.

V usage is TRBV28 and J usage is TRBJ2-1; TRBD2 matches 11 bases. The CDR3 runs to 15 residues. The V segment lost 10 bases and the J segment 4 bases; nucleotides outside the gene matches: 9. Germline V lookup: CDR1 MDHEN, CDR2 SYDVKM. The CDR3 DNA reads as TGTGCCATCCGGTCCCGGACTAGCGGGTACAATGAGCAGTTCTTC. Translation gives CAIRSRTSGYNEQFF.

The sample holds one count of this clone. V usage is TRBV28 and J usage is TRBJ2-1, with TRBD2 matching over 7 bases. V lost 6 bases to trimming and J lost 2 bases; unmatched junction nucleotides: 7. This CDR3 is 15 amino acids long. Looked up from germline, CDR1 is MDHEN and CDR2 is SYDVKM. Here the CDR3 DNA reads TGTGCCAGCAGCCCCGGGACTAAACCCTACAATGAGCAGTTCTTC. This sequence encodes CASSPGTKPYNEQFF.